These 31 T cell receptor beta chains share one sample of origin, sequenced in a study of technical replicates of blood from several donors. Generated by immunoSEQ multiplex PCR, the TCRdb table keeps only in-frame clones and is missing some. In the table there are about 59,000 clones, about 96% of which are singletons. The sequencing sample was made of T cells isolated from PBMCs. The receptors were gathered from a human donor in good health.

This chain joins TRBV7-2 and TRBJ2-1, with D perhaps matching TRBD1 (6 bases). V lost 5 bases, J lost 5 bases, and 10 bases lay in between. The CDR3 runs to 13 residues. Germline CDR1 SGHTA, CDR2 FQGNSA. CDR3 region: CASSLGQNNEQFF. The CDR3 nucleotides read TGTGCCAGCAGCCTAGGACAGAACAATGAGCAGTTCTTC.

CDR3 residues: CASSLGGQGAYGYTF. The CDR3 coding sequence is TGCGCCAGCAGCTTGGGGGGACAGGGGGCCTATGGCTACACCTTC. The chain is built from TRBV5-1 and TRBJ1-2, with 12 bases that match TRBD1. CDR3 size: 15 residues. CDR1 is SGHRS, CDR2 YFSETQ, per germline. Trimming at V came to 0 bases and at J to 4 bases, leaving 1 base not matched to a gene.

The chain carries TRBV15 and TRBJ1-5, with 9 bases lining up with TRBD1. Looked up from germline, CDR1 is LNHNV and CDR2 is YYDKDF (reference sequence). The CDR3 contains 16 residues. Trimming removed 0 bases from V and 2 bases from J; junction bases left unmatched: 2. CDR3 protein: CATSRETGGGNQPQHF. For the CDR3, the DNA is TGTGCCACCAGCAGAGAGACAGGGGGAGGCAATCAGCCCCAGCATTTT.

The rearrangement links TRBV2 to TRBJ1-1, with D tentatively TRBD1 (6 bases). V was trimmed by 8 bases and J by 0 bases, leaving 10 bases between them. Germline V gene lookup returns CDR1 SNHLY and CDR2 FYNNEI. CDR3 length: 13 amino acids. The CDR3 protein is CASGQTLNTEAFF. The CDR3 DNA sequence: TGTGCCAGCGGACAGACCTTGAACACTGAAGCTTTCTTT.

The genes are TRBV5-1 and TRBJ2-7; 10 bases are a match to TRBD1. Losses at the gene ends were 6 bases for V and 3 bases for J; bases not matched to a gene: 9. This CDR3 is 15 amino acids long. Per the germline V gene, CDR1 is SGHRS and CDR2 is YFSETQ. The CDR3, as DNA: TGCGCCAGCAAGGGACAGGGGCCTCAGATCTACGAGCAGTACTTC. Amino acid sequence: CASKGQGPQIYEQYF. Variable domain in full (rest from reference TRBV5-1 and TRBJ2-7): KAGVTQTPRYLIKTRGQQVTLSCSPISGHRSVSWYQQTPGQGLQFLFEYFSETQRNKGNFPGRFSGRQFSNSRSEMNVSTLELGDSALYLCASKGQGPQIYEQYFGPGTRLTVT.

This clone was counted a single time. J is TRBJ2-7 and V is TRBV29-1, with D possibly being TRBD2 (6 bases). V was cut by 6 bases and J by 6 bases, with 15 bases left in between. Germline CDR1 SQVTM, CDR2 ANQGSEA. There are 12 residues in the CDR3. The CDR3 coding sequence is TGCAGCGTGGGGGGAGGTAAAATCGAGCAGTACTTC. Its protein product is CSVGGGKIEQYF.

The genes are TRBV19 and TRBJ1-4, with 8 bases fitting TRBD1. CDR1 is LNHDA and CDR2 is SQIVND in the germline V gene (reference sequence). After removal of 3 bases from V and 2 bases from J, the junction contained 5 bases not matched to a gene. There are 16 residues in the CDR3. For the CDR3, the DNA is TGTGCCAGTAGTATCCGCCGGGACAGGACTAATGAAAAACTGTTTTTT. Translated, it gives CASSIRRDRTNEKLFF.

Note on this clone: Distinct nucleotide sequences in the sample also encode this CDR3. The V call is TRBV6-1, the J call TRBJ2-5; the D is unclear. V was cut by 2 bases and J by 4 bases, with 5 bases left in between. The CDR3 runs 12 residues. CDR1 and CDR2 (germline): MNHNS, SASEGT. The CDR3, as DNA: TGTGCCAGCAGTGAAACGGGAGAGACCCAGTACTTC. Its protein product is CASSETGETQYF.

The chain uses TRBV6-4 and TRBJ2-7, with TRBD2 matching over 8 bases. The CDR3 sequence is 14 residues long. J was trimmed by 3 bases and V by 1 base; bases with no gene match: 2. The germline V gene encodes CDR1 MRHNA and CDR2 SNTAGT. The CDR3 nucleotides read TGTGCCAGCAGTGACTTGCGGGGGGACTACGAGCAGTACTTC. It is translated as CASSDLRGDYEQYF.

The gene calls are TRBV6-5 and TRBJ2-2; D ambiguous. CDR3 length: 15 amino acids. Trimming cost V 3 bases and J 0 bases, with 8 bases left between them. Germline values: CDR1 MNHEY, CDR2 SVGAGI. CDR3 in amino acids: CASSYERTNTGELFF. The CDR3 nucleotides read TGTGCCAGCAGTTATGAGAGAACGAACACCGGGGAGCTGTTTTTT.

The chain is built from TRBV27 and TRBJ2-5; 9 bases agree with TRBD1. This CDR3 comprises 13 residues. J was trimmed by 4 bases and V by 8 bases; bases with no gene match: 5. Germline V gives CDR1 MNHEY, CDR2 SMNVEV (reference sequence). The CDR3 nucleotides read TGTGCCAGCGGGGGACAGGGCCTAGAGACCCAGTACTTC. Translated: CASGGQGLETQYF.

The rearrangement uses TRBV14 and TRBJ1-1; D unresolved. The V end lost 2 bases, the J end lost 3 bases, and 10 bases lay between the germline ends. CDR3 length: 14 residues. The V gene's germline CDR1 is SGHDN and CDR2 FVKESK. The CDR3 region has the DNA TGTGCCAGCAGCCAATTCCTCGGGGACACTGAAGCTTTCTTT. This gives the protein CASSQFLGDTEAFF. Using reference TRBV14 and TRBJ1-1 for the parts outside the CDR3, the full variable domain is EAGVTQFPSHSVIEKGQTVTLRCDPISGHDNLYWYRRVMGKEIKFLLHFVKESKQDESGMPNNRFLAERTGGTYSTLKVQPAELEDSGVYFCASSQFLGDTEAFFGQGTRLTVV.

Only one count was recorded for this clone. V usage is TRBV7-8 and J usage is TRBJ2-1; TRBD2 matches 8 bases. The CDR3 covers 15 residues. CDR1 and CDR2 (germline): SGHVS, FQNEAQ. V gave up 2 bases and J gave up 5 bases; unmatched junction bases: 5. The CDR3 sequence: CASSLKAGGHNEQFF. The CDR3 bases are TGTGCCAGCAGCTTAAAGGCGGGGGGCCACAATGAGCAGTTCTTC.

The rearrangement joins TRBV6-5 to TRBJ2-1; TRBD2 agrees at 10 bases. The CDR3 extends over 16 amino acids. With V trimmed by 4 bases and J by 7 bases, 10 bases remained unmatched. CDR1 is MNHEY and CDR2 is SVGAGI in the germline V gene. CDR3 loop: CASSSLAGAAANEQFF. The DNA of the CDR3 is TGTGCCAGCAGTTCCCTAGCGGGGGCTGCTGCTAATGAGCAGTTCTTC.

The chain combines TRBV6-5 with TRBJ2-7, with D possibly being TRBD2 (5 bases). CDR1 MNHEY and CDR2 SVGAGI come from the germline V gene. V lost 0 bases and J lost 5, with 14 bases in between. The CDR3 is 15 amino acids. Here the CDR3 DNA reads TGTGCCAGCAGTTACTCGCGAAGGGCCGGGGACGAGCAGTACTTC. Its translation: CASSYSRRAGDEQYF.

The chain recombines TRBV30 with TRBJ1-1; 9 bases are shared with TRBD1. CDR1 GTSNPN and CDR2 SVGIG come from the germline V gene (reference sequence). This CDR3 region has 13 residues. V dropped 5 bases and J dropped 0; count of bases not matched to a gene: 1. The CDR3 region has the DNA TGTGCCTGGGGGACAGGGATGAACACTGAAGCTTTCTTT. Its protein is CAWGTGMNTEAFF.

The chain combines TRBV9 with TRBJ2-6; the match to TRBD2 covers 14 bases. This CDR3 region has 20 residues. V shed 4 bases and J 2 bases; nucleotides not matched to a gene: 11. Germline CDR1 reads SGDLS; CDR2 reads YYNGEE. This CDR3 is CASSHRLAGGPIAGANVLTF. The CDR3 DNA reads TGTGCCAGCAGCCATAGACTAGCGGGGGGGCCGATAGCTGGGGCCAACGTCCTGACTTTC.

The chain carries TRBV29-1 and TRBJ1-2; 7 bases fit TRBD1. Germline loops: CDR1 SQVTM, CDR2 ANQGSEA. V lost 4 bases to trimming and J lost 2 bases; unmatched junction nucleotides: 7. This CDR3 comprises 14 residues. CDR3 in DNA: TGCAGCGTTGTCTTGGGACAGAACAACTATGGCTACACCTTC. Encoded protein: CSVVLGQNNYGYTF. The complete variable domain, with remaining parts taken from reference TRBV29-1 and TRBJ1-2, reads SAVISQKPSRDICQRGTSLTIQCQVDSQVTMMFWYRQQPGQSLTLIATANQGSEATYESGFVIDKFPISRPNLTFSTLTVSNMSPEDSSIYLCSVVLGQNNYGYTFGSGTRLTVV.

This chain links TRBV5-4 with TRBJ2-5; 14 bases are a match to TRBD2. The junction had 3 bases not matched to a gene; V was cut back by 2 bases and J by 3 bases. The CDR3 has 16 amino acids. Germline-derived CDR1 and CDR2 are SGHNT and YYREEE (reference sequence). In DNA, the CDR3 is TGTGCCAGCAGCTTTCCGGGACTAGCGGGAGAAGAGACCCAGTACTTC. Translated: CASSFPGLAGEETQYF. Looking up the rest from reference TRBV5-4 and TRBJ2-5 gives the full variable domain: ETGVTQSPTHLIKTRGQQVTLRCSSQSGHNTVSWYQQALGQGPQFIFQYYREEENGRGNFPPRFSGLQFPNYSSELNVNALELDDSALYLCASSFPGLAGEETQYFGPGTRLLVL.

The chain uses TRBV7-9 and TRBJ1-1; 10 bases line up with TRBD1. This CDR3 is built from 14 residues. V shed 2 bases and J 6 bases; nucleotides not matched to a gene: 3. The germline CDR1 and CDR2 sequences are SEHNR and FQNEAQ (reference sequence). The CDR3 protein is CASSLKGTGAEAFF. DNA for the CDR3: TGTGCCAGCAGCTTAAAGGGGACAGGGGCTGAAGCTTTCTTT.

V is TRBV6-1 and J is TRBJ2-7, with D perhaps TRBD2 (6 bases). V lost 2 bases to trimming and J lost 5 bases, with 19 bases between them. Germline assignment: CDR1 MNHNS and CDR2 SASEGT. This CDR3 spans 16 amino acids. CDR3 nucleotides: TGTGCCAGCAGTGAAATGATCTTGCGGGACGGCCACGAGCAGTACTTC. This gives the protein CASSEMILRDGHEQYF.

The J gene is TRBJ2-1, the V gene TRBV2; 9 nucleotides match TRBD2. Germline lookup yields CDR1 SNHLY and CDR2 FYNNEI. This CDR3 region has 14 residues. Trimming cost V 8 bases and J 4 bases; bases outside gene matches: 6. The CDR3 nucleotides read TGTGCCAGCGGAAGACTAGCGGTGTACAATGAGCAGTTCTTC. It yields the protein CASGRLAVYNEQFF. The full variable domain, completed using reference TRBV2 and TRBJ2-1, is EPEVTQTPSHQVTQMGQEVILRCVPISNHLYFYWYRQILGQKVEFLVSFYNNEISEKSEIFDDQFSVERPDGSNFTLKIRSTKLEDSAMYFCASGRLAVYNEQFFGPGTRLTVL.

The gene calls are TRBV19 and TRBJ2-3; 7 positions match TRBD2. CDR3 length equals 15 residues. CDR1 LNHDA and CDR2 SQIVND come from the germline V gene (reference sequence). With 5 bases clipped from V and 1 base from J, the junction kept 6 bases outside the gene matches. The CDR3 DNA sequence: TGTGCCAGTAGTTTGCGGGAGACGGGCACAGATACGCAGTATTTT. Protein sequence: CASSLRETGTDTQYF.

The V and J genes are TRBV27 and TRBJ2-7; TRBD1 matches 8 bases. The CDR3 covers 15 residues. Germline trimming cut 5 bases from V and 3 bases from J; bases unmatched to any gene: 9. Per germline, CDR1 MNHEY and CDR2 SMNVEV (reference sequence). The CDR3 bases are TGTGCCAGCAGTCCCGGGACAGGCGCGGGCTACGAGCAGTACTTC. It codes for CASSPGTGAGYEQYF.

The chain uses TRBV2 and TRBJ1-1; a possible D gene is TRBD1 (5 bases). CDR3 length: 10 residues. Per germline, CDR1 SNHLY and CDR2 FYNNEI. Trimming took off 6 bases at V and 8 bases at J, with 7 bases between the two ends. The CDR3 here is CASSRTEAFF. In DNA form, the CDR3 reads TGTGCCAGCAGCCGGACAGAAGCTTTCTTT.

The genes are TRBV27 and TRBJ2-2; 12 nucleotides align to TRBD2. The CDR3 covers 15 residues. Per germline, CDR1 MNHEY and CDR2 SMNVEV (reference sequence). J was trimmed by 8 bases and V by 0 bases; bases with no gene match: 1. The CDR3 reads CASSLSGTSGGELFF. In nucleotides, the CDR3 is TGTGCCAGCAGTTTATCGGGGACTAGCGGGGGGGAGCTGTTTTTT.

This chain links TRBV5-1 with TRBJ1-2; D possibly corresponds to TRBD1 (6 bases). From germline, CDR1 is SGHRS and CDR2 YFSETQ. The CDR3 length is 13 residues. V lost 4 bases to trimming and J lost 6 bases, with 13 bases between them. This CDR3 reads CASSPGDTHGYTF. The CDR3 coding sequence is TGCGCCAGCAGCCCCGGGGACACCCATGGCTACACCTTC.

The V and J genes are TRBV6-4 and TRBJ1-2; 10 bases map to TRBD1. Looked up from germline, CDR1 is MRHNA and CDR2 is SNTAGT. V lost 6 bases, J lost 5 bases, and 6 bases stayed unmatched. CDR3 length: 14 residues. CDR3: CASSGDRGSYGYTF. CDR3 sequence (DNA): TGTGCCAGCAGCGGGGACAGGGGTTCTTATGGCTACACCTTC.

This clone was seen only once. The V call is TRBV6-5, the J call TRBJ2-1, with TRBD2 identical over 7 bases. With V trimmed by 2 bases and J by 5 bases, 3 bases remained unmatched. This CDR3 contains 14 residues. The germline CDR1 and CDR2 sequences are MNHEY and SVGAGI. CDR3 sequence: CASSYASGHNEQFF. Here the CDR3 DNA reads TGTGCCAGCAGTTACGCTAGCGGCCACAATGAGCAGTTCTTC.

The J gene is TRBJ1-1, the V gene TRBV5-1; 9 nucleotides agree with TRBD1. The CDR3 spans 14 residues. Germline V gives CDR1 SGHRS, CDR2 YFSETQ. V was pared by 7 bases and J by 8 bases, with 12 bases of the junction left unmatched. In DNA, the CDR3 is TGCGCCAGCTGGGACAGGGCCTTAGGTGCGGAAGCTTTCTTT. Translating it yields CASWDRALGAEAFF.

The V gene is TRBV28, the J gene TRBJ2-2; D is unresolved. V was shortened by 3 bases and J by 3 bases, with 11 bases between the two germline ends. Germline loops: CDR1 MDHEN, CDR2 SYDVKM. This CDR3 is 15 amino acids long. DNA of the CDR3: TGTGCCAGCAGTTTCCGTCCCTGGCACACCGGGGAGCTGTTTTTT. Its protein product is CASSFRPWHTGELFF.